Each of the 10 T cell receptor beta chains below was sequenced from the same sample in a study of shared T cell receptors in the human thymus. Assay: immunoSEQ multiplex PCR; the TCRdb copy retains only in-frame clones and omits some. The sample gives under 450,000 clones, approximately 95% of which show up once; 0.015% to 0.025% is in the top ten. The sequenced sample consisted of thymocytes. The receptors derive from a human donor.

The chain combines TRBV10-3 with TRBJ1-2, with 9 positions matching TRBD1. The J segment lost 3 bases and the V segment lost 4 bases, leaving 12 bases of the junction unmatched. Germline V gene data show CDR1 as ENHRY and CDR2 as SYGVKD. The CDR3 is made up of 17 amino acids. CDR3 loop: CAISGRTRQGEDYGYTF. CDR3 sequence (DNA): TGTGCCATCAGTGGGAGAACCCGACAGGGGGAAGACTATGGCTACACCTTC.

The rearrangement links TRBV4-2 to TRBJ2-7; possibly TRBD1 for D (6 bases). Trimming removed 1 base from V and 2 bases from J, with 6 bases in between. This CDR3 region has 13 residues. The germline V gene has CDR1 LGHNA and CDR2 YNFKEQ. This CDR3 reads CASSQGDTYEQYF. The DNA of the CDR3 is TGTGCCAGCAGCCAAGGGGACACCTACGAGCAGTACTTC.

The chain combines TRBV11-3 with TRBJ1-3; D ambiguous. The V gene's germline CDR1 is SGHNT and CDR2 YENEEA. The CDR3 is 15 amino acids. Between the trimmed V and J ends, which lost 1 base and 0 bases, there was a span of 7 bases. For the CDR3, the DNA is TGTGCCAGCAGCTTAGGGGCGGACTCTGGAAACACCATATATTTT. Translation: CASSLGADSGNTIYF. The complete variable domain, with remaining parts taken from reference TRBV11-3 and TRBJ1-3, reads EAGVVQSPRYKIIEKKQPVAFWCNPISGHNTLYWYLQNLGQGPELLIRYENEEAVDDSQLPKDRFSAERLKGVDSTLKIQPAELGDSAVYLCASSLGADSGNTIYFGEGSWLTVV.

This clone was observed a single time. The genes are TRBV4-2 and TRBJ2-3, with 7 nucleotides matching TRBD2. Germline V gene sequence: CDR1 LGHNA, CDR2 YNFKEQ. V shed 3 bases and J 3 bases; nucleotides not matched to a gene: 18. This CDR3 comprises 19 residues. The CDR3: CASSQGSFRWASGTDTQYF. The CDR3 region has the DNA TGTGCCAGCAGCCAGGGATCCTTCCGTTGGGCTAGCGGAACAGATACGCAGTATTTT.

CDR3 in amino acids: CASSFRQQTTYEQYF. The CDR3 DNA reads TGTGCCAGCAGCTTTCGACAGCAGACTACCTACGAGCAGTACTTC. The chain employs TRBV7-9 and TRBJ2-7; D assignment may be TRBD1 or TRBD2 (5 bases each). Germline loops: CDR1 SEHNR, CDR2 FQNEAQ (reference sequence). Trimming shortened V by 3 bases and J by 2 bases, and 14 bases separated the two germline ends. CDR3 length: 15 residues.

The rearrangement joins TRBV30 to TRBJ1-6; maybe TRBD1 (5 bases). Germline V gene data show CDR1 as GTSNPN and CDR2 as SVGIG (reference sequence). The CDR3 has 19 residues. Trimming left V 5 bases short and J 0 bases short, with 23 bases between. The CDR3 spells CAWLGRGVGGSSYNSPLHF. In DNA, the CDR3 is TGTGCCTGGTTGGGTCGAGGCGTCGGGGGAAGCTCCTATAATTCACCCCTCCACTTT. The variable domain in full, completed from reference TRBV30 and TRBJ1-6, reads SQTIHQWPATLVQPVGSPLSLECTVEGTSNPNLYWYRQAAGRGLQLLFYSVGIGQISSEVPQNLSASRPQDRQFILSSKKLLLSDSGFYLCAWLGRGVGGSSYNSPLHFGNGTRLTVT.

This clone was counted once. V gene TRBV28 combines with J gene TRBJ2-7; 9 positions match TRBD1. Germline loops: CDR1 MDHEN, CDR2 SYDVKM. J gave up 2 bases and V 6 bases, and 2 bases lay outside the gene matches. The CDR3 contains 13 residues. The CDR3 loop reads CASSRDRAYEQYF. The CDR3 bases are TGTGCCAGCAGCCGGGACAGGGCCTACGAGCAGTACTTC.

The gene calls are TRBV30 and TRBJ2-7; D is ambiguous. Trimming took 5 bases from V and 0 from J, leaving 14 bases between them. This CDR3 has 14 amino acids. Germline lookup yields CDR1 GTSNPN and CDR2 SVGIG (reference sequence). CDR3 amino acids: CAWGLKEGSYEQYF. The CDR3 region has the DNA TGTGCCTGGGGTCTTAAGGAAGGCTCCTACGAGCAGTACTTC.

Only one count was recorded for this clone. The chain uses TRBV5-6 and TRBJ2-7, with 11 bases identical to TRBD1. The CDR3 has 17 residues. Per the germline V gene, CDR1 is SGHDT and CDR2 is YYEEEE. J was trimmed by 3 bases and V by 3 bases; bases with no gene match: 11. The CDR3 sequence is CASSSFTMGQGDYEQYF. In nucleotides, the CDR3 is TGTGCCAGCAGCTCATTTACTATGGGACAGGGGGACTACGAGCAGTACTTC.

V is TRBV30 and J is TRBJ2-1, with D possibly matching TRBD1 (5 bases). V gave up 3 bases and J gave up 14 bases, with 8 bases separating them. The CDR3 extends over 9 amino acids. From germline, CDR1 is GTSNPN and CDR2 SVGIG (reference sequence). The CDR3 protein is CAWSPGKFF. CDR3 DNA sequence: TGTGCCTGGAGCCCAGGGAAGTTCTTC.